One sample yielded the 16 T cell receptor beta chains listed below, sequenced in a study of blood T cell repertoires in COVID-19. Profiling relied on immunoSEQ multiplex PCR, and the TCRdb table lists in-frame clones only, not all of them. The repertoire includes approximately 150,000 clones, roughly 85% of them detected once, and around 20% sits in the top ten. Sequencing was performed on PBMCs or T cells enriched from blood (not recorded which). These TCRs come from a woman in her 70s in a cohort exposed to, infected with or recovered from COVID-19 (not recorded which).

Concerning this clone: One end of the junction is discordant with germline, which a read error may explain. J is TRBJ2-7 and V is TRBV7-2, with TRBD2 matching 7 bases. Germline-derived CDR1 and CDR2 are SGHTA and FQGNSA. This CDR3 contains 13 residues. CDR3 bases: TGTGCCAGCAGCGGCGGGAGAAGTTACGGGCAGTACTTC. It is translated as CASSGGRSYGQYF.

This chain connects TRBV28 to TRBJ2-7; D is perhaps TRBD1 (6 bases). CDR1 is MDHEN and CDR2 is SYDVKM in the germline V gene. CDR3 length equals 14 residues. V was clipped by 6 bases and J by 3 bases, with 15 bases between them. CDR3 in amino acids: CASRGADPRYEQYF. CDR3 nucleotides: TGTGCCAGCAGGGGGGCCGACCCCCGCTACGAGCAGTACTTC. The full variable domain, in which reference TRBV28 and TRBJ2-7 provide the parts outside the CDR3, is DVKVTQSSRYLVKRTGEKVFLECVQDMDHENMFWYRQDPGLGLRLIYFSYDVKMKEKGDIPEGYSVSREKKERFSLILESASTNQTSMYLCASRGADPRYEQYFGPGTRLTVT.

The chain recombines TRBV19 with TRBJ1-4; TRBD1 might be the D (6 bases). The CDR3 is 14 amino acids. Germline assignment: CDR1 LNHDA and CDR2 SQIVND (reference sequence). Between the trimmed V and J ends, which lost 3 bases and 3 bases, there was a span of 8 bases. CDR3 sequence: CASSIQGSNEKLFF. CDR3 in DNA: TGTGCCAGTAGTATTCAGGGGTCTAATGAAAAACTGTTTTTT.

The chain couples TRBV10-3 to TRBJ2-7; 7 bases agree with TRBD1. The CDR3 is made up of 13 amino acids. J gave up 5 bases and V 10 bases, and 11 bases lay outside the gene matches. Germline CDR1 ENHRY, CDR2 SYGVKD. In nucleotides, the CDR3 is TGTGCCACTGAGACAGGGAAACGGAACGAGCAGTACTTC. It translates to CATETGKRNEQYF.

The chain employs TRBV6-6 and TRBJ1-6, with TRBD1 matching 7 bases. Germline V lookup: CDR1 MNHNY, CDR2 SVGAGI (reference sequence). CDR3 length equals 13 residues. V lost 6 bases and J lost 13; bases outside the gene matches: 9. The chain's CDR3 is CASSPRQGGPLHF. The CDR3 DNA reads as TGTGCCAGCAGCCCTCGACAGGGTGGGCCCCTCCACTTT.

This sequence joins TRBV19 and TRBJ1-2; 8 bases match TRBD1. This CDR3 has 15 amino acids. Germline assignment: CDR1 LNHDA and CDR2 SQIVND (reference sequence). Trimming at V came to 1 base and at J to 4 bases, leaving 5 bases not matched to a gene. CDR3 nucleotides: TGTGCCAGTAGTATAGTAGGGACAGGAATCTATGGCTACACCTTC. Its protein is CASSIVGTGIYGYTF.

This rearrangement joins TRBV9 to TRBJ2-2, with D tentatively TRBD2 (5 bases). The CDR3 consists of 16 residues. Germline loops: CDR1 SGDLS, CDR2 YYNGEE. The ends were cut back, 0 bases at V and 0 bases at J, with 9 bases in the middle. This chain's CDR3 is CASSVGTPANTGELFF. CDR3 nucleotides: TGTGCCAGCAGCGTAGGGACTCCCGCGAACACCGGGGAGCTGTTTTTT.

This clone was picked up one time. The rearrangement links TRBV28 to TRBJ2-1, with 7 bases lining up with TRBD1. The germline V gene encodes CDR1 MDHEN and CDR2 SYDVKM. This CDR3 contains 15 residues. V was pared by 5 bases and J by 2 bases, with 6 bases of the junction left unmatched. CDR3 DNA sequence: TGTGCCAGCAGTCCACAGGGGACCACCTACAATGAGCAGTTCTTC. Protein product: CASSPQGTTYNEQFF.

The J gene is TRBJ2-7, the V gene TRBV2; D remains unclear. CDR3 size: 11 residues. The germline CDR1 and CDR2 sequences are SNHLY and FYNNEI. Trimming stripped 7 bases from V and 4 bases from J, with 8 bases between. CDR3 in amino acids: CASIVVYEQYF. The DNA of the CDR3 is TGTGCCAGCATTGTCGTTTACGAGCAGTACTTC.

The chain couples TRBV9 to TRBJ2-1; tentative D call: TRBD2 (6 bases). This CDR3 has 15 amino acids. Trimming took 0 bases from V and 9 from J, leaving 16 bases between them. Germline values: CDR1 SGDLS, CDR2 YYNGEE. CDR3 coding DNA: TGTGCCAGCAGCGTAGTCCCGGGAGAGTCGGTTGAGCAGTTCTTC. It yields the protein CASSVVPGESVEQFF.

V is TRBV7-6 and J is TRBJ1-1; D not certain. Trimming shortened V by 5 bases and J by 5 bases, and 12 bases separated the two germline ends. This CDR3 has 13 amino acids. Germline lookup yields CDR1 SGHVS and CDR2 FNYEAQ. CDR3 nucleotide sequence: TGTGCCAGCAGCCCCCTCGCGATTACTGAAGCTTTCTTT. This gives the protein CASSPLAITEAFF.

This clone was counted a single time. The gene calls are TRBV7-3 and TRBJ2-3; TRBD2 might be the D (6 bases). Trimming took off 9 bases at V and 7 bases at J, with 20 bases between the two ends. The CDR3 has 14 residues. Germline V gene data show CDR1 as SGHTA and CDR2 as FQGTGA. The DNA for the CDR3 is TGTGCCAGAACTCAGGAGACTAGTCTTAATACGCAGTATTTT. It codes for CARTQETSLNTQYF.

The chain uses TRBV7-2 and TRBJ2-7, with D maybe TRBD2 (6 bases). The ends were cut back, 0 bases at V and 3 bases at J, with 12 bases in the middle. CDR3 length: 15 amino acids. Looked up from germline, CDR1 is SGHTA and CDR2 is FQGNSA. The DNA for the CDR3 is TGTGCCAGCAGCTTAGCGGGTAGCGGCTACTACGAGCAGTACTTC. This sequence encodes CASSLAGSGYYEQYF.

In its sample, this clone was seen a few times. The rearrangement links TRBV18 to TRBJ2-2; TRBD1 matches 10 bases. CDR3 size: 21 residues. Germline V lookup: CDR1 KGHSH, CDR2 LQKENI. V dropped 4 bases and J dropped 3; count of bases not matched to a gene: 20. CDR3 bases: TGTGCCAGCTCACTCCGGGTCTCCGGGACAGGGGCCCACGGATACACCGGGGAGCTGTTTTTT. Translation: CASSLRVSGTGAHGYTGELFF.

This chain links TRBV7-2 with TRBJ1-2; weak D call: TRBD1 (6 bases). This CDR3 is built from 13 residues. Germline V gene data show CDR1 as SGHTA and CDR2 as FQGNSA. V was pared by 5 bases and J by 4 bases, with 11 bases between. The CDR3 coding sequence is TGTGCCAGCAGCGAACAGGGCACCTATGGCTACACCTTC. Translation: CASSEQGTYGYTF.

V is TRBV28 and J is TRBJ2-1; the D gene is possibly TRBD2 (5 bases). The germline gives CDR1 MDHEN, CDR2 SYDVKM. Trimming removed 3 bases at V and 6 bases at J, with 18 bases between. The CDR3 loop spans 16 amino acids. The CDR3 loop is CASSFAPGRTGNEQFF. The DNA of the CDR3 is TGTGCCAGCAGTTTTGCCCCGGGAAGAACGGGCAATGAGCAGTTCTTC.